Following are 17 T cell receptor beta chains from one sample sequenced in a study of neurological immune-mediated disorders. MiXCR, run by TCRdb on the 5' RACE reads, gives a single entry per CDR3 protein. The sample has some 54,000 distinct CDR3 sequences, roughly 10% seen once. Noted time point: longitudinal time-point 1 (baseline). Material for sequencing was PBMCs. The receptors here all came from a male donor with HTLV-1-associated myelopathy (HAM/TSP).

This clonotype was observed at least ten times. The rearrangement links TRBV20-1 to TRBJ1-5, with 7 bases that match TRBD1. J lost 7 bases, V lost 6 bases, and 9 bases had no gene match. The CDR3 runs to 13 residues. From germline, CDR1 is DFQATT and CDR2 SNEGSKA (reference sequence). The DNA for the CDR3 is TGCAGTGCCACGGGGACAGCGGAGCAGCCCCAGCATTTT. It yields the protein CSATGTAEQPQHF.

This clonotype was seen at least ten times. This rearrangement joins TRBV10-3 to TRBJ1-1; D is perhaps TRBD1 (6 bases). The CDR3 runs 13 residues. Trimming removed 7 bases from V and 1 base from J, with 10 bases in between. From germline, CDR1 is ENHRY and CDR2 SYGVKD. The chain's CDR3 is CAINGQPNTEAFF. For the CDR3, the DNA is TGTGCCATCAATGGACAGCCGAACACTGAAGCTTTCTTT.

This clonotype occurred many times. V gene TRBV9 combines with J gene TRBJ2-3; D unresolved. The CDR3 has 13 amino acids. V lost 0 bases to trimming and J lost 3 bases, with 5 bases between them. Germline loops: CDR1 SGDLS, CDR2 YYNGEE. DNA of the CDR3: TGTGCCAGCAGCGTAGCTGAGACAGATACGCAGTATTTT. Translation gives CASSVAETDTQYF. The whole variable domain, filled in from reference TRBV9 and TRBJ2-3, reads DSGVTQTPKHLITATGQRVTLRCSPRSGDLSVYWYQQSLDQGLQFLIQYYNGEERAKGNILERFSAQQFPDLHSELNLSSLELGDSALYFCASSVAETDTQYFGPGTRLTVL.

This clonotype was detected many times. V and J are TRBV7-3 and TRBJ2-5, with TRBD2 identical over 8 bases. This CDR3 is built from 15 residues. Germline V CDR1 and CDR2: SGHTA, FQGTGA. Trimming cost V 2 bases and J 5 bases; bases outside gene matches: 7. CDR3 bases: TGTGCCAGCAGCTTATCGGGGGGGCAGGGGGAGACCCAGTACTTC. Translated, it gives CASSLSGGQGETQYF.

This clonotype was found many times. This sequence joins TRBV5-1 and TRBJ1-1; D possibly corresponds to TRBD1 (5 bases). CDR1 is SGHRS and CDR2 is YFSETQ in the germline V gene. The V end lost 4 bases, the J end lost 8 bases, and 15 bases lay between the germline ends. The CDR3 is made up of 13 amino acids. The CDR3 spells CASSASTVLEAFF. Here the CDR3 DNA reads TGCGCCAGCAGCGCCTCGACAGTCCTCGAAGCTTTCTTT.

This clonotype occurred many times. The CDR3, as DNA: TGTGCCACCAGCAGAGATCGAGTTGGCGAGCAGTACTTC. This encodes CATSRDRVGEQYF. The genes are TRBV15 and TRBJ2-7; D remains unclear. The V end lost 0 bases, the J end lost 6 bases, and 9 bases lay between the germline ends. Germline V gives CDR1 LNHNV, CDR2 YYDKDF (reference sequence). The CDR3 contains 13 residues.

This clonotype has a count of ten or more. This rearrangement joins TRBV29-1 to TRBJ2-3; D remains ambiguous. The germline CDR1 and CDR2 sequences are SQVTM and ANQGSEA. The CDR3 sequence is 13 residues long. V gave up 4 bases and J gave up 2 bases, with 10 bases separating them. The CDR3 region has the DNA TGCAGCGTTGGTGTCAGATCCACAGATACGCAGTATTTT. Protein sequence: CSVGVRSTDTQYF.

The V gene is TRBV5-1, the J gene TRBJ2-2, with D perhaps TRBD1 (6 bases). The CDR3 loop spans 13 amino acids. Germline V gene lookup returns CDR1 SGHRS and CDR2 YFSETQ. With 2 bases removed from V and 7 bases from J, the gap between germline ends came to 9 bases. The CDR3 is CASSFIRGGELFF. CDR3 DNA: TGCGCCAGCAGCTTCATCAGGGGCGGGGAGCTGTTTTTT.

This clonotype has ten or more counts. This chain connects TRBV20-1 to TRBJ2-1; D may correspond to TRBD1 or TRBD2 (5 bases each). Per germline, CDR1 DFQATT and CDR2 SNEGSKA (reference sequence). The V end lost 3 bases, the J end lost 4 bases, and 13 bases lay between the germline ends. CDR3 length: 14 amino acids. CDR3 in DNA: TGCAGTGCTAGTAGAGGGGACCTATACAATGAGCAGTTCTTC. Translated: CSASRGDLYNEQFF.

At least ten counts were recorded for this clonotype. This rearrangement joins TRBV29-1 to TRBJ1-5; no clear D. In germline, CDR1 is SQVTM, CDR2 ANQGSEA. Trimming pared 7 bases from V and 3 bases from J, leaving 10 bases between. This CDR3 spans 12 amino acids. CDR3: CSGADPNQPQHF. The CDR3 DNA sequence: TGCAGCGGAGCAGATCCCAATCAGCCCCAGCATTTT.

To note about this clonotype: A read error may explain this, as a much larger clone is one base away. This chain uses TRBV5-1 with TRBJ2-7; 7 bases agree with TRBD1. The CDR3 sequence is 15 residues long. Germline trimming cut 1 base from V and 6 bases from J; bases unmatched to any gene: 10. Germline V gene sequence: CDR1 SGHRS, CDR2 YFSETQ. The CDR3 DNA sequence: TGCGCCAGCAGCTTGCAAACAGGGGCCCCCCGCGAGCAGTACTTC. It translates to CASSLQTGAPREQYF.

A word on this clonotype: The junction shows a germline mismatch at one end, possibly a read error. The rearrangement links TRBV6-2 or TRBV6-3 to TRBJ1-1; D is undetermined. The CDR3 runs 14 residues. Per germline, CDR1 MNHEY and CDR2 SVGEGT. The CDR3 sequence: CASNVGLMNTEAFF. The CDR3 nucleotides are TGTGCCAGCAATGTGGGTTTAATGAACACCGAAGCTTTCTTT.

This clonotype was seen ten or more times. The J gene is TRBJ1-1, the V gene TRBV5-6; unclear D gene. From germline, CDR1 is SGHDT and CDR2 YYEEEE. V gave up 4 bases and J gave up 1 base, with 8 bases separating them. CDR3 length: 13 residues. CDR3 in amino acids: CASSQSPNTEAFF. DNA of the CDR3: TGTGCCAGCAGCCAATCACCGAACACTGAAGCTTTCTTT.

This clonotype was seen many times. The chain has TRBV20-1 and TRBJ1-5, with TRBD1 matching 9 bases. The V gene's germline CDR1 is DFQATT and CDR2 SNEGSKA (reference sequence). Germline trimming cut 1 base from V and 3 bases from J; bases unmatched to any gene: 7. The CDR3 is made up of 16 amino acids. The CDR3 nucleotides are TGCAGTGCTAGAGCAGGGGCACAGGGGGCCAATCAGCCCCAGCATTTT. Its translation is CSARAGAQGANQPQHF.

This clonotype appeared many times. The chain carries TRBV12-3 or TRBV12-4 and TRBJ1-5; D is possibly TRBD1 (5 bases). This CDR3 region has 13 residues. Trimming left V 6 bases short and J 7 bases short, with 13 bases between. As DNA, the CDR3 is TGTGCCAGCAGCCAGGGTGAAGGGCAGCCCCAGCATTTT. It is translated as CASSQGEGQPQHF.

The chain has TRBV20-1 and TRBJ2-3; 7 bases agree with TRBD2. This CDR3 spans 16 amino acids. The V segment lost 0 bases and the J segment 2 bases; nucleotides outside the gene matches: 8. Germline V CDR1 and CDR2: DFQATT, SNEGSKA (reference sequence). The CDR3 coding sequence is TGCAGTGCTAGAGATTGGGGGGGAACAGTCACAGATACGCAGTATTTT. Its protein product is CSARDWGGTVTDTQYF.

The chain joins TRBV15 to TRBJ1-5; D is ambiguous. The CDR3 covers 14 residues. In germline, CDR1 is LNHNV, CDR2 YYDKDF (reference sequence). V was pared by 3 bases and J by 7 bases, with 13 bases between. The CDR3 sequence is CATSSETSGQPQHF. The CDR3 coding sequence is TGTGCCACCAGCAGTGAGACCTCGGGGCAGCCCCAGCATTTT.